This T cell receptor (beta chain) emerged from a study of blood T cell repertoires in COVID-19. Study-level information: In each case, the material was cDNA or gDNA derived from T cells, B-cell-depleted T cells, or PBMCs.

Two negative PCRs, clearance, or symptom resolution had been documented for recovered Cohort 3 donors. This clone has a single count. Here immunoSEQ multiplex PCR was the method, and the copy in TCRdb shows in-frame clones only, minus some. Here the sample spans under 200,000 clones, approximately 88% being singletons. With 2 bases removed from V and 7 bases from J, the gap between germline ends came to 14 bases. CDR1 is SEHNR, CDR2 FQNEAQ, per germline (reference sequence). The CDR3 extends over 15 amino acids. The V gene is TRBV7-9, the J gene TRBJ1-4, with D possibly TRBD1 on 5 matching bases. This receptor was taken from a woman aged 60-75 years who had recovered from COVID-19. The material sequenced was PBMCs or T cells enriched from blood (not recorded which). The CDR3 spells CASSLQGAVSEKLFF. For the CDR3, the DNA is TGTGCCAGCAGCTTACAAGGGGCTGTGAGTGAAAAACTGTTTTTT. Complete variable domain (other parts from reference TRBV7-9 and TRBJ1-4): DTGVSQNPRHKITKRGQNVTFRCDPISEHNRLYWYRQTLGQGPEFLTYFQNEAQLEKSRLLSDRFSAERPKGSFSTLEIQRTEQGDSAMYLCASSLQGAVSEKLFFGSGTQLSVL.